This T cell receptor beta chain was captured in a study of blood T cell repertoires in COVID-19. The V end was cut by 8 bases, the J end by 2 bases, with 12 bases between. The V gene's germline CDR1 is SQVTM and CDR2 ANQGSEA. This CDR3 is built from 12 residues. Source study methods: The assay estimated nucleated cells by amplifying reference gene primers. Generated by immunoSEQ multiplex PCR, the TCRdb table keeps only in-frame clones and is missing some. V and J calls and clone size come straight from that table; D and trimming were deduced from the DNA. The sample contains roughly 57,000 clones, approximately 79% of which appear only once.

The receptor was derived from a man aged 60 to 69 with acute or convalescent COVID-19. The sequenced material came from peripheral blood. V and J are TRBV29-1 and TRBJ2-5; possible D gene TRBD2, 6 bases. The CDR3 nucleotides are TGCAGCTTTCGGGACTTACAAGAGACCCAGTACTTC. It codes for CSFRDLQETQYF. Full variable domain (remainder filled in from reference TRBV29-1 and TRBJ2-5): SAVISQKPSRDICQRGTSLTIQCQVDSQVTMMFWYRQQPGQSLTLIATANQGSEATYESGFVIDKFPISRPNLTFSTLTVSNMSPEDSSIYLCSFRDLQETQYFGPGTRLLVL.